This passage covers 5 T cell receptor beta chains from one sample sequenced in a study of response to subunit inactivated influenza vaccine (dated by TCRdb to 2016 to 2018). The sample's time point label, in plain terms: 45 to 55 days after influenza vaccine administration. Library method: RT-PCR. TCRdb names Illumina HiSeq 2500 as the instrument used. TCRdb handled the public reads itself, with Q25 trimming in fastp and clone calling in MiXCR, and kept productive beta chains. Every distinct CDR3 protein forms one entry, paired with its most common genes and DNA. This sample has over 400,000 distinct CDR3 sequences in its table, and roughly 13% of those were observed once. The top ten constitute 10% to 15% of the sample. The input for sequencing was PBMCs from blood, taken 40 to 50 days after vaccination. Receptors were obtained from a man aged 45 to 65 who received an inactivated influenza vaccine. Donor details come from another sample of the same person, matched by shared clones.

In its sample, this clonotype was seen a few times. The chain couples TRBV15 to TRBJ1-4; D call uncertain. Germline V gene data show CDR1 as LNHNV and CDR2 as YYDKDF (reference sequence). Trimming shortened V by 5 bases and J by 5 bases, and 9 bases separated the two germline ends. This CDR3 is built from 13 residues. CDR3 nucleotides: TGTGCCACCAGCGCCAGGAGAAATGAAAAACTGTTTTTT. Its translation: CATSARRNEKLFF. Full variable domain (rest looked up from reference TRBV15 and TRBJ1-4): DAMVIQNPRYQVTQFGKPVTLSCSQTLNHNVMYWYQQKSSQAPKLLFHYYDKDFNNEADTPDNFQSRRPNTSFCFLDIRSPGLGDTAMYLCATSARRNEKLFFGSGTQLSVL.

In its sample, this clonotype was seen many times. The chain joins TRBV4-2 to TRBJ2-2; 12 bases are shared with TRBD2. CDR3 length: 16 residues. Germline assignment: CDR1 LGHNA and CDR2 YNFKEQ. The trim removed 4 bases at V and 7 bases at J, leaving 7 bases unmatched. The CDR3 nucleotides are TGTGCCAGCAGCCGAGGACTAGCGGGAAGGGGCGGGGAGCTGTTTTTT. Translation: CASSRGLAGRGGELFF.

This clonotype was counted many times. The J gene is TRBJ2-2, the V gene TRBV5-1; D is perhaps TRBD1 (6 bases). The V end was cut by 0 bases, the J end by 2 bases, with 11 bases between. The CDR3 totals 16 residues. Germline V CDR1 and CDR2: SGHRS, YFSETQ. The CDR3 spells CASSLGGDINTGELFF. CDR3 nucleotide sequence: TGCGCCAGCAGCTTGGGAGGGGACATCAACACCGGGGAGCTGTTTTTT.

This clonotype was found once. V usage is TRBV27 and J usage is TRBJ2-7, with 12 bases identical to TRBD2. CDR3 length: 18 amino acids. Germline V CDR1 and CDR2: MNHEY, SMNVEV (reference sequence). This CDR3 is CTRSLAGTSGHEVYEQYF. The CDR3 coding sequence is TGTACCCGCAGTTTAGCCGGGACTAGCGGGCATGAAGTGTACGAGCAGTACTTC.

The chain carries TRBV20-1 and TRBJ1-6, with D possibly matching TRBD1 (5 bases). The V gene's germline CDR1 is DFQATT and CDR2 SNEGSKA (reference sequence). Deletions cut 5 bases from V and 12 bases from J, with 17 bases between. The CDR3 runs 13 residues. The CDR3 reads CSAYPPGGGPLHF. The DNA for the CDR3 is TGCAGTGCTTACCCACCCGGTGGGGGACCCCTCCACTTT.